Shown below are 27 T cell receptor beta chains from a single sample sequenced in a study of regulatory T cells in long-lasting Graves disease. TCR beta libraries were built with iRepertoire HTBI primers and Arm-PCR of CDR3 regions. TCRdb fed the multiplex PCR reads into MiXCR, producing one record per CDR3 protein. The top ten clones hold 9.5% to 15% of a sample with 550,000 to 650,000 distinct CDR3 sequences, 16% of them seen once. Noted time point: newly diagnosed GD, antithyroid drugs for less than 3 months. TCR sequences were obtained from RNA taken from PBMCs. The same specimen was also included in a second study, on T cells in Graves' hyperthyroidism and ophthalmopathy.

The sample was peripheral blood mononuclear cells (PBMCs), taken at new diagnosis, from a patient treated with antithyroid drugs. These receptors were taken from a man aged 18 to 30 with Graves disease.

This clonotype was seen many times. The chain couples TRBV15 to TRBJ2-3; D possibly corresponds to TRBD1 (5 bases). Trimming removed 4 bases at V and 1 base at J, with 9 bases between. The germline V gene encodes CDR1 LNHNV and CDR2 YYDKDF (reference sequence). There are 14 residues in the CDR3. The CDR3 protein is CATSKWGGTDTQYF. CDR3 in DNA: TGTGCCACCAGCAAGTGGGGCGGCACAGATACGCAGTATTTT.

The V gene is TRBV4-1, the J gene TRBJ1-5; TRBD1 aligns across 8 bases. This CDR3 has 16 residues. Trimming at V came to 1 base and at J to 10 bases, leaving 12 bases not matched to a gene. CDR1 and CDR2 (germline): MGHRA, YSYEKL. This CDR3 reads CASSQGGQGSMGPQHF. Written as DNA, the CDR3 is TGCGCCAGCAGCCAAGGAGGACAGGGATCCATGGGTCCCCAGCATTTT.

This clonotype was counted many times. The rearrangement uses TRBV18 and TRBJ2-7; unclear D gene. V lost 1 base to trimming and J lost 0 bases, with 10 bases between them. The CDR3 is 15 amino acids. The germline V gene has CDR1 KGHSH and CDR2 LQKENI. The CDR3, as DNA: TGTGCCAGCTCACCACGTGTCGGCAGCTCCTACGAGCAGTACTTC. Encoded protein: CASSPRVGSSYEQYF. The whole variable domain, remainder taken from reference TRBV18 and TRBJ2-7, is NAGVMQNPRHLVRRRGQEARLRCSPMKGHSHVYWYRQLPEEGLKFMVYLQKENIIDESGMPKERFSAEFPKEGPSILRIQQVVRGDSAAYFCASSPRVGSSYEQYFGPGTRLTVT.

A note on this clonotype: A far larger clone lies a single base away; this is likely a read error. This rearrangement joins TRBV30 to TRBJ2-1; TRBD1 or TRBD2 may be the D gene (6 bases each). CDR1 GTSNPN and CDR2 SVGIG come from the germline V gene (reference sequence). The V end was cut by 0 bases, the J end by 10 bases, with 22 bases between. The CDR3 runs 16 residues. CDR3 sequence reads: CAWSVRGGLGGYEQFF. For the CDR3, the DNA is TGTGCCTGGAGTGTACGAGGAGGGCTAGGGGGTTACGAGCAGTTCTTC.

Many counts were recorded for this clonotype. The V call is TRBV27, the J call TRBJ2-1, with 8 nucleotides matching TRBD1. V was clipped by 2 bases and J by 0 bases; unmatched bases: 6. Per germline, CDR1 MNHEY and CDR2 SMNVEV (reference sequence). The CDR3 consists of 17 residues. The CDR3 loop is CASSLARTGSSYNEQFF. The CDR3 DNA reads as TGTGCCAGCAGTTTAGCGCGGACAGGGAGCTCCTACAATGAGCAGTTCTTC.

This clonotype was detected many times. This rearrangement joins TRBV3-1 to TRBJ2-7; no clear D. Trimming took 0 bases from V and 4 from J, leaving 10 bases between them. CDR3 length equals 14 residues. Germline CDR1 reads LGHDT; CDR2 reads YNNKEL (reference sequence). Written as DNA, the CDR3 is TGTGCCAGCAGCCAAGATTGGGTCTCATACGAGCAGTACTTC. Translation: CASSQDWVSYEQYF.

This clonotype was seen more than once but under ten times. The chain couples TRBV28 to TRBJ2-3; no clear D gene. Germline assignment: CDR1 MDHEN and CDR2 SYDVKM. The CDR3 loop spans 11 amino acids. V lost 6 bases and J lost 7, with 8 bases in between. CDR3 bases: TGTGCCAGCAGCACGGATTATACGCAGTATTTT. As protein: CASSTDYTQYF.

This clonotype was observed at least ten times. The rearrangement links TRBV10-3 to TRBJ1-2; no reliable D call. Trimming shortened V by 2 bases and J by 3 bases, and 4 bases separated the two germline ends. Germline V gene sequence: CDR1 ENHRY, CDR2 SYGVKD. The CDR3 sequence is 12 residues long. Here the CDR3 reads CAISETDYGYTF. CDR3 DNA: TGTGCCATCAGTGAGACTGACTATGGCTACACCTTC.

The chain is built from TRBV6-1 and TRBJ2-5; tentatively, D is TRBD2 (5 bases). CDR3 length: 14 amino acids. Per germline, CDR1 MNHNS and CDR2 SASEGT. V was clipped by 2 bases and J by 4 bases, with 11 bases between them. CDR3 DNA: TGTGCCAGCAGTGAATTGGCGGCGGGAGAGACCCAGTACTTC. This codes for CASSELAAGETQYF.

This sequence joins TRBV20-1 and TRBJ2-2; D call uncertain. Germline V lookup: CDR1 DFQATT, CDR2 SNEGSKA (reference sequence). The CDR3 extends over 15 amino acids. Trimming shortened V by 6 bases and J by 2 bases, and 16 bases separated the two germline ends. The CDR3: CSATWAGGNTGELFF. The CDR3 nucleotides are TGCAGTGCCACCTGGGCAGGCGGAAACACCGGGGAGCTGTTTTTT.

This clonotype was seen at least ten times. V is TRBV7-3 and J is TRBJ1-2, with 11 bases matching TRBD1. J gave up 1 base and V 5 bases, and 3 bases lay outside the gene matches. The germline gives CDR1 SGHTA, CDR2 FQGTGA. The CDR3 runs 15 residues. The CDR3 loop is CASSPGTGGNYGYTF. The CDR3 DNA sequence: TGTGCCAGCAGCCCCGGGACAGGGGGTAACTATGGCTACACCTTC.

CDR3 sequence reads: CASSQDRNSPLDYNEQFF. The DNA for the CDR3 is TGCGCCAGCAGCCAAGATAGGAACAGCCCACTAGATTACAATGAGCAGTTCTTC. This rearrangement joins TRBV4-1 to TRBJ2-1; D is perhaps TRBD2 (5 bases). The CDR3 runs to 18 residues. Trimming left V 0 bases short and J 4 bases short, with 19 bases between. The germline gives CDR1 MGHRA, CDR2 YSYEKL.

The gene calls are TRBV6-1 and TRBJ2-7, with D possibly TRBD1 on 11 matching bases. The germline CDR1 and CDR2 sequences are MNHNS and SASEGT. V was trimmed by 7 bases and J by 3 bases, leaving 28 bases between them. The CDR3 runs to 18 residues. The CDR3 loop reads CASNEDRGPSGSIYEQYF. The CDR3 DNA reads TGTGCCAGCAATGAGGACAGGGGGCCTAGCGGGAGTATCTACGAGCAGTACTTC.

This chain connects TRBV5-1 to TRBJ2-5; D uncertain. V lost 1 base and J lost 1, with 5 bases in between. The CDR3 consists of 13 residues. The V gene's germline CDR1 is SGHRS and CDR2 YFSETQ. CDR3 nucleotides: TGCGCCAGCAGCTTGTGGACCCAAGAGACCCAGTACTTC. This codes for CASSLWTQETQYF.

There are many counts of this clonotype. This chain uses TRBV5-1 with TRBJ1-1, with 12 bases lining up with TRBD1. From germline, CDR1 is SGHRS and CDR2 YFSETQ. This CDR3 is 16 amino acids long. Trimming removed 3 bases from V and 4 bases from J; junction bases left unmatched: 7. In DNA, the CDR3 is TGCGCCAGCAGCTGGGGACAGGGGGCCGGGGGCACTGAAGCTTTCTTT. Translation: CASSWGQGAGGTEAFF.

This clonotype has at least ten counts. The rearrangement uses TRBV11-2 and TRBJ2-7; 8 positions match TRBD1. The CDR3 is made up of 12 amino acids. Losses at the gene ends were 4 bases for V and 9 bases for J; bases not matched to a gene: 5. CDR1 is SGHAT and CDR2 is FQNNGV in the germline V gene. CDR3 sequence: CASSSRGQSQYF. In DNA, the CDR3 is TGTGCCAGCAGCTCCAGGGGGCAATCGCAGTACTTC.

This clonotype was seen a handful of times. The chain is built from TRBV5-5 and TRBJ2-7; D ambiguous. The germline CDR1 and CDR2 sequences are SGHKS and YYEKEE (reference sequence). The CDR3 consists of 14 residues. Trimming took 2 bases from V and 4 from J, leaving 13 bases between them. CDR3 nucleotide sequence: TGTGCCAGCAGCTTTGGGCAGAACTTTTACGAGCAGTACTTC. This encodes CASSFGQNFYEQYF.

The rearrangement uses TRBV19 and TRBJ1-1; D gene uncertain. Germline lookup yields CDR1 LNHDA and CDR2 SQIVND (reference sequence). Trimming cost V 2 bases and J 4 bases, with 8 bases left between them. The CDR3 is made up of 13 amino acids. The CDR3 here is CASSISESTEAFF. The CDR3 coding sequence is TGTGCCAGTAGTATATCAGAGTCCACTGAAGCTTTCTTT.

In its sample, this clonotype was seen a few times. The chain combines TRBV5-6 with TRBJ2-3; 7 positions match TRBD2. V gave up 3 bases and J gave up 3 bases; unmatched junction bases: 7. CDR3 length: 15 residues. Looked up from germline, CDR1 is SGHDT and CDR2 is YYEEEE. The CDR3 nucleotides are TGTGCCAGCAGCTCAATAACTAGCGTTACAGATACGCAGTATTTT. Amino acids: CASSSITSVTDTQYF.

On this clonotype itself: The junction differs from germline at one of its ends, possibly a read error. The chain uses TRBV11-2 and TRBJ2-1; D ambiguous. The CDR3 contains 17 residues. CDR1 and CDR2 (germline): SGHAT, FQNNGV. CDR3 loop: CASSFPLARSENNGQFF. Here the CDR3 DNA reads TGTGCCAGCAGCTTCCCCTTGGCGAGGAGCGAGAACAATGGGCAGTTCTTC.

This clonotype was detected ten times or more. The CDR3 loop is CACSSGSPSSYEQYF. In DNA form, the CDR3 reads TGTGCCTGTTCCTCCGGGAGTCCGAGCTCCTACGAGCAGTACTTC. The rearrangement joins TRBV30 to TRBJ2-7; D may be TRBD2 (6 bases). Germline V gives CDR1 GTSNPN, CDR2 SVGIG (reference sequence). Trimming removed 6 bases from V and 0 bases from J, with 18 bases in between. The length of the CDR3 is 15 residues. Supplemented by reference TRBV30 and TRBJ2-7, the full variable domain reads SQTIHQWPATLVQPVGSPLSLECTVEGTSNPNLYWYRQAAGRGLQLLFYSVGIGQISSEVPQNLSASRPQDRQFILSSKKLLLSDSGFYLCACSSGSPSSYEQYFGPGTRLTVT.

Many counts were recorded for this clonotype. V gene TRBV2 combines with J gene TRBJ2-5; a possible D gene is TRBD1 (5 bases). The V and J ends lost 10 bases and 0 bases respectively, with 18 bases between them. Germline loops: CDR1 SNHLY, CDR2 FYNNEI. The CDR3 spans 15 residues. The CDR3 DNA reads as TGTGCCACTAGGTGGCAGGGAAGGGACCAAGAGACCCAGTACTTC. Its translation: CATRWQGRDQETQYF.

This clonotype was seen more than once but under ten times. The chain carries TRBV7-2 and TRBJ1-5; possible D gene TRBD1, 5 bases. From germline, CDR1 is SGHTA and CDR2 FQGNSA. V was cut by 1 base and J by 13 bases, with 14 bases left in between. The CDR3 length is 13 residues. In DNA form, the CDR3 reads TGTGCCAGCAGCTTAGGAATAGTTACAGGACAGCATTTT. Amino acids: CASSLGIVTGQHF. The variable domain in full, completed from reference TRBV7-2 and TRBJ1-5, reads GAGVSQSPSNKVTEKGKDVELRCDPISGHTALYWYRQSLGQGLEFLIYFQGNSAPDKSGLPSDRFSAERTGGSVSTLTIQRTQQEDSAVYLCASSLGIVTGQHFGDGTRLSIL.

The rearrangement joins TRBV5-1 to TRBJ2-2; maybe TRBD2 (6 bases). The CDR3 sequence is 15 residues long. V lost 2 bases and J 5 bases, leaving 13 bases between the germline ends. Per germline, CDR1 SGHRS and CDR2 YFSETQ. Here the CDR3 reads CASSFILGGTGELFF. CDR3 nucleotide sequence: TGCGCCAGCAGCTTCATACTAGGAGGGACCGGGGAGCTGTTTTTT.

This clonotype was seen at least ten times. CDR3 sequence reads: CASSTGTGWDTQYF. The DNA of the CDR3 is TGTGCCAGCAGCACCGGGACAGGATGGGATACGCAGTATTTT. The chain joins TRBV28 to TRBJ2-3, with 8 bases aligning to TRBD1. Germline loops: CDR1 MDHEN, CDR2 SYDVKM. The CDR3 consists of 14 residues. V shed 6 bases and J 6 bases; nucleotides not matched to a gene: 8.

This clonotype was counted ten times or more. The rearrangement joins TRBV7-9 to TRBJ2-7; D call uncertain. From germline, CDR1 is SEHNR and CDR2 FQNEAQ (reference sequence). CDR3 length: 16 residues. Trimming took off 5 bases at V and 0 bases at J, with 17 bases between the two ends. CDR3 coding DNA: TGTGCCAGCAGCCCCGCAGGTCCAGGCCTCTCCTACGAGCAGTACTTC. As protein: CASSPAGPGLSYEQYF.

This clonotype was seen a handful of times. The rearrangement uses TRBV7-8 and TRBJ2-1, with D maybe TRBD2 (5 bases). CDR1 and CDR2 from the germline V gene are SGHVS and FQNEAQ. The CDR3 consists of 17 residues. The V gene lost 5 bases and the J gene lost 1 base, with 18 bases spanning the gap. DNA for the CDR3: TGTGCCAGCAGCGTCATTTCCAGCCGGACTTCCTACAATGAGCAGTTCTTC. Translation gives CASSVISSRTSYNEQFF.